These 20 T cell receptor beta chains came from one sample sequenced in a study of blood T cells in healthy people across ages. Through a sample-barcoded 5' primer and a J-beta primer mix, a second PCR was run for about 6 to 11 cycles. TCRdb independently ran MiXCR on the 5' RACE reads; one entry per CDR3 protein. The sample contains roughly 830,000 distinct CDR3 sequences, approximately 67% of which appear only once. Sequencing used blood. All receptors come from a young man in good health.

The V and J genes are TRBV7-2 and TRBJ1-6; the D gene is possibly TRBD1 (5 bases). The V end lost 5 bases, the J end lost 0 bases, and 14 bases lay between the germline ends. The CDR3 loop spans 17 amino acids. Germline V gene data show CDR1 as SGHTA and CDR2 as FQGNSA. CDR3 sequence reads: CASSPSGGSSYNSPLHF. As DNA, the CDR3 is TGTGCCAGCAGCCCCTCGGGGGGTTCCTCCTATAATTCACCCCTCCACTTT.

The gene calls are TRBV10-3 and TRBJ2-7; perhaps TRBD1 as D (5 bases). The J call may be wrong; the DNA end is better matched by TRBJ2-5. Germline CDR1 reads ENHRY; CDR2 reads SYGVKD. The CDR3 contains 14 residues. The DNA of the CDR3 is TGTGCCATCAGAAATACAGGTCCTCAAGAGACCCAGTACTTC. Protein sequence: CAIRNTGPQETQYF.

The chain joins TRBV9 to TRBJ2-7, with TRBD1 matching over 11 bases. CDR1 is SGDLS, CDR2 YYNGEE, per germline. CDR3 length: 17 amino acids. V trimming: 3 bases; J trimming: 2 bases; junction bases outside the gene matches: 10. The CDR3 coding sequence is TGTGCCAGCAGCGAGTACCCGGACAGGGGGCTACCCTACGAGCAGTACTTC. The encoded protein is CASSEYPDRGLPYEQYF.

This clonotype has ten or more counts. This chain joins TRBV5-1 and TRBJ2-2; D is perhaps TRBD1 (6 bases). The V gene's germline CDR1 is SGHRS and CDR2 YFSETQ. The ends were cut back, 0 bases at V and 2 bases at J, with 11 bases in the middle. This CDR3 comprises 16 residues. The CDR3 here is CASSLGVGANTGELFF. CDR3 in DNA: TGCGCCAGCAGCTTGGGTGTGGGGGCCAACACCGGGGAGCTGTTTTTT.

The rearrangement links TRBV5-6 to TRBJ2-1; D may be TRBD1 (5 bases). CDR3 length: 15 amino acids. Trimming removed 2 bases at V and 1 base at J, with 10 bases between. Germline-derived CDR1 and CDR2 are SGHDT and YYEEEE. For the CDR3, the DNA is TGTGCCAGCAGCTTTGCCAGGGCTTCCTACAATGAGCAGTTCTTC. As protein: CASSFARASYNEQFF.

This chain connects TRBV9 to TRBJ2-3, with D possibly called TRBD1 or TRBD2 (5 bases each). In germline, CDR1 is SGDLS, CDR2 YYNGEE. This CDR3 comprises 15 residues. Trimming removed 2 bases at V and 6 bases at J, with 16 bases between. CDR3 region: CASSVNGARADTQYF. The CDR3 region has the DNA TGTGCCAGCAGCGTGAACGGGGCCCGGGCGGATACGCAGTATTTT.

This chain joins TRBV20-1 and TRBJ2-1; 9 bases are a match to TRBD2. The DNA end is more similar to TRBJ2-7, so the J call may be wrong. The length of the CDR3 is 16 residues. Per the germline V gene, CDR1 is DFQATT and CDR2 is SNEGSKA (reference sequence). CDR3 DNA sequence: TGCAGTGCTAGAGATAATGGGCGGGGGGGATACAATGAGCAGTACTTC. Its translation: CSARDNGRGGYNEQYF.

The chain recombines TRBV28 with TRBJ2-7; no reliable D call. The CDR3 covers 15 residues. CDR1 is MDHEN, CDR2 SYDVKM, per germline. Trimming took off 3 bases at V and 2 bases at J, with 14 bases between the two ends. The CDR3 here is CASSFGRLVTYEQYF. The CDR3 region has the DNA TGTGCCAGCAGTTTTGGGCGGCTCGTGACCTACGAGCAGTACTTC.

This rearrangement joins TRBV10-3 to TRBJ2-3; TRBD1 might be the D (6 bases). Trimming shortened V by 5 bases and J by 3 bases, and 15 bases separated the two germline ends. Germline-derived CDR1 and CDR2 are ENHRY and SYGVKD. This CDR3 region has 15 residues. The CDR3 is CAISNSGTQTDTQYF. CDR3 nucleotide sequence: TGTGCCATCAGTAACTCCGGGACACAAACAGATACGCAGTATTTT.

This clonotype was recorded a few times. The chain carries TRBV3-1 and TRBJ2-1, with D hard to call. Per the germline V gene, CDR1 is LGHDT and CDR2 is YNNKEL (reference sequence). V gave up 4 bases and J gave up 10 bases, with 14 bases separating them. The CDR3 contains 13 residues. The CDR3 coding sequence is TGTGCCAGCAGCCCCTACAACACGGGCGAGCAGTTCTTC. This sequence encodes CASSPYNTGEQFF.

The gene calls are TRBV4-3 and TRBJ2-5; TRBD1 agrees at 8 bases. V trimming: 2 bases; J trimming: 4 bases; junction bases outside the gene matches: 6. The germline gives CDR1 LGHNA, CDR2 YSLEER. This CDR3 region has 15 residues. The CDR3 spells CASSQTPDRGETQYF. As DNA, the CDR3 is TGCGCCAGCAGCCAAACACCTGACAGGGGAGAGACCCAGTACTTC.

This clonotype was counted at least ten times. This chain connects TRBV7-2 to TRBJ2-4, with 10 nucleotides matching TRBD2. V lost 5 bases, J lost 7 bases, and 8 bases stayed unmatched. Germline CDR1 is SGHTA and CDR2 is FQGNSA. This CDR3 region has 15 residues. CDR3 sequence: CASSGPSGGLNIQYF. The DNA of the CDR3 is TGTGCCAGCAGCGGGCCTAGCGGGGGCTTGAACATTCAGTACTTC.

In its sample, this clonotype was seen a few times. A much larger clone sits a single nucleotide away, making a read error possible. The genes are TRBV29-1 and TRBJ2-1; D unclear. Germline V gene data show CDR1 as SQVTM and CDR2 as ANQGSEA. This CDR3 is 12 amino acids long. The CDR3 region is CSVEVPYNEQVF. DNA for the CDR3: TGCAGCGTTGAAGTCCCCTACAATGAGCAGGTCTTC.

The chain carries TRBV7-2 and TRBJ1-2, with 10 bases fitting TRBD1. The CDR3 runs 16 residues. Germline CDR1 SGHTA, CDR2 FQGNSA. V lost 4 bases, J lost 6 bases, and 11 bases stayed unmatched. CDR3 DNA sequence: TGTGCCAGCAGCTCGGGACAGGGGCCCTCTATGGATGGCTACACCTTC. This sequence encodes CASSSGQGPSMDGYTF.

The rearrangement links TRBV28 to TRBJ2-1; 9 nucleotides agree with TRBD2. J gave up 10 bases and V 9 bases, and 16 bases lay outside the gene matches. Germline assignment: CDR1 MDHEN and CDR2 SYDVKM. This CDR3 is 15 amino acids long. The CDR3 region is CASTDTRRGGREQFF. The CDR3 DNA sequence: TGTGCCAGTACCGACACACGGCGGGGGGGCAGGGAGCAGTTCTTC.

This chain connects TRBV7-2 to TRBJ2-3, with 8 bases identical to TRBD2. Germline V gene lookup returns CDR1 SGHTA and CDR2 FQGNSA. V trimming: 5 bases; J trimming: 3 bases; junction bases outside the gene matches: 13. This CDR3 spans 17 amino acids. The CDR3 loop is CASSPLLSGAQTDTQYF. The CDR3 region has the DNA TGTGCCAGCAGCCCCCTGCTTAGCGGGGCCCAGACAGATACGCAGTATTTT.

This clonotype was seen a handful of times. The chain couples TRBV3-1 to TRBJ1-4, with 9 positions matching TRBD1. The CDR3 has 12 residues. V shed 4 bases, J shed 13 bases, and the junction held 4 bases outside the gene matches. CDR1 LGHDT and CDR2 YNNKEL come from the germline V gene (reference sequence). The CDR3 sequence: CASSPPTGGLFF. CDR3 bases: TGTGCCAGCAGCCCACCGACAGGGGGACTGTTTTTT.

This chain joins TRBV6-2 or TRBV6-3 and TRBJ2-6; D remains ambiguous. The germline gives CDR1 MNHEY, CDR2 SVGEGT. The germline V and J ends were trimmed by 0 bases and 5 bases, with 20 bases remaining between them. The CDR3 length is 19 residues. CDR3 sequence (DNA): TGTGCCAGCAGTTACTCTGCGTTTGAACAGCCTGCCTGGGCCAACGTCCTGACTTTC. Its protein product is CASSYSAFEQPAWANVLTF.

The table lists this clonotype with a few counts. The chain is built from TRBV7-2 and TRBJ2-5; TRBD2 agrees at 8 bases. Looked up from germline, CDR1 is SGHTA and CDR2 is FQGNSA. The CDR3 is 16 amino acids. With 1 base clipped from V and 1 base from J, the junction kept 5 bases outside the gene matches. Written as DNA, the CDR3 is TGTGCCAGCAGCTTAGAGTTAGCGGGGACCCAAGAGACCCAGTACTTC. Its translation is CASSLELAGTQETQYF.

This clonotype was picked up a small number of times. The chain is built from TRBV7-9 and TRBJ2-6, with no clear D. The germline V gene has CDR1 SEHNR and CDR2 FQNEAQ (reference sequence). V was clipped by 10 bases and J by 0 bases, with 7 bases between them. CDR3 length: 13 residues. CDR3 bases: TGTGCCATGGCAAGCTCTGGGGCCAACGTCCTGACTTTC. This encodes CAMASSGANVLTF.